Sequencing of this T cell receptor beta chain was carried out in a study of regulatory T cells in long-lasting Graves disease. Study outcomes and limitations: Newly diagnosed Graves' patients had higher TCR diversity than persistent ones.

The germline CDR1 and CDR2 sequences are MNHEY and SVGEGT. Trimming stripped 2 bases from V and 0 bases from J, with 5 bases between. This CDR3 has 14 amino acids. A note on this clonotype: Its target is not known.

Indicated time point: persistent/refractory GD, antithyroid drugs over 5 years with positive TRAb. Construction of the TCR library relied on RNA isolated from PBMCs. Sequencing libraries for TCR beta were prepared with iRepertoire HTBI primers and Arm-PCR of CDR3 regions. MiXCR was run by TCRdb on the multiplex PCR reads, yielding one entry per CDR3 protein. This sample yields 300,000 or so distinct CDR3 sequences, of which around 20% are seen a single time; 29% belongs to the top ten. This receptor was taken from a female donor with Graves disease. The chain employs TRBV6-2 or TRBV6-3 and TRBJ1-3, with D hard to call. The material sequenced was peripheral blood mononuclear cells (PBMCs), taken when the disease was refractory, from a patient treated with antithyroid drugs. The CDR3 loop reads CASSYGLSGNTIYF. As DNA, the CDR3 is TGTGCCAGCAGTTACGGCCTCTCTGGAAACACCATATATTTT.